A single sample is the source of the 10 T cell receptor beta chains below, sequenced in a study of T cells in Graves' hyperthyroidism and ophthalmopathy (dated by TCRdb to the late 2010s). Library construction relied on multiplex PCR. Data came from an Illumina HiSeq 2000. The TCR beta CDR3 regions were amplified from RNA transcripts. A first-round RT-PCR of the TCR CDR3 used the HTBI primer set with the Qiagen OneStep RT-PCR kit. The public sequencing data were trimmed at Q25 with fastp and processed into clonotypes with MiXCR by TCRdb, which kept only in-frame beta chains. CDR3 protein duplicates are merged, each entry listing the most common genes and DNA. This sample gives under 400,000 distinct CDR3 sequences in total; approximately 15% of them show up just once. The top ten clonotypes cover 25% to 30% of the sample. Material for sequencing was blood. These receptors all come from a woman aged 18-29 years with Graves' hyperthyroidism that later progressed to Graves' ophthalmopathy.

This clonotype has at least ten counts. This rearrangement joins TRBV24-1 to TRBJ2-1, with D uncertain. V was pared by 3 bases and J by 0 bases, with 11 bases between. CDR1 and CDR2 (germline): KGHDR, SFDVKD. The length of the CDR3 is 16 residues. CDR3 in DNA: TGTGCCACCAGTGATACCCCAGCGAGCTCCTACAATGAGCAGTTCTTC. This translates into CATSDTPASSYNEQFF.

The chain links TRBV6-5 to TRBJ2-1, with TRBD2 matching over 11 bases. The better agreement between TRBJ2-7 and the DNA end casts doubt on the J call. This CDR3 is built from 22 residues. In germline, CDR1 is MNHEY, CDR2 SVGAGI. The CDR3, as DNA: TGTGCCAGCAGTTACACCAGGACACCCCAACCCCTAGCGGGAGGTTTGGAAAATGAGCAGTACTTC. Residues: CASSYTRTPQPLAGGLENEQYF.

This clonotype has ten or more counts. This chain uses TRBV30 with TRBJ1-2, with D maybe TRBD1 (6 bases). Germline V gene sequence: CDR1 GTSNPN, CDR2 SVGIG (reference sequence). The CDR3 sequence is 13 residues long. V lost 0 bases and J lost 8, with 13 bases in between. The CDR3 region has the DNA TGTGCCTGGAGTGTAACAGGGAAGGAAGGCTACACCTTC. Translation: CAWSVTGKEGYTF.

This clonotype was picked up a small number of times. The chain has TRBV5-4 and TRBJ2-5; D is tentatively TRBD1 or TRBD2 (5 bases each). The ends were cut back, 6 bases at V and 2 bases at J, with 23 bases in the middle. Germline V lookup: CDR1 SGHNT, CDR2 YYREEE (reference sequence). The CDR3 contains 17 residues. As DNA, the CDR3 is TGTGCCAGCACCAAACGGGGCTCAAGGGGCCCACAAGAGACCCAGTACTTC. Translated: CASTKRGSRGPQETQYF.

The table lists this clonotype with many counts. The V gene is TRBV5-1, the J gene TRBJ2-2; D may be TRBD2 (5 bases). The CDR3 has 12 amino acids. The germline V gene has CDR1 SGHRS and CDR2 YFSETQ. The V end lost 4 bases, the J end lost 11 bases, and 12 bases lay between the germline ends. This CDR3 reads CASSPDFSELFF. The CDR3 nucleotides are TGCGCCAGCAGCCCGGACTTCTCCGAGCTGTTTTTT.

The chain combines TRBV2 with TRBJ1-4; 7 bases are a match to TRBD1. Trimming at V came to 2 bases and at J to 15 bases, leaving 9 bases not matched to a gene. The CDR3 length is 13 residues. CDR1 SNHLY and CDR2 FYNNEI come from the germline V gene. This CDR3 is CASSERDSMRLFF. The CDR3 bases are TGTGCCAGCAGTGAAAGGGACAGTATGAGATTGTTTTTT.

This clonotype was picked up a small number of times. Given a much more abundant clone one base away, this may be a read error. The chain employs TRBV5-4 and TRBJ2-5, with TRBD1 identical over 7 bases. The germline CDR1 and CDR2 sequences are SGHNT and YYREEE (reference sequence). The CDR3 totals 14 residues. Trimming took 4 bases from V and 1 from J; bases not matched to a gene: 4. Here the CDR3 DNA reads TGTGCCAGCAGCGCCCGGGACAGCCAAGAGACCCAGTACTTC. This codes for CASSARDSQETQYF.

This clonotype was seen a few times. V is TRBV11-2 and J is TRBJ2-7; unclear D gene. Germline V CDR1 and CDR2: SGHAT, FQNNGV. V shed 5 bases and J shed 3 bases, with 11 bases lying between them. The CDR3 spans 13 residues. The CDR3 coding sequence is TGTGCCAGCAGCCCAATGGAAGGCTACGAGCAGTACTTC. This gives the protein CASSPMEGYEQYF.

This clonotype was counted a few times. The chain has TRBV7-6 and TRBJ2-7; weak D call: TRBD2 (5 bases). The CDR3 is made up of 14 amino acids. Trimming left V 1 base short and J 6 bases short, with 13 bases between. Germline V gives CDR1 SGHVS, CDR2 FNYEAQ. CDR3 in amino acids: CASSLEPQRVEQYF. CDR3 in DNA: TGTGCCAGCAGCTTAGAGCCCCAGAGGGTCGAGCAGTACTTC.

This clonotype came up many times. V usage is TRBV11-3 and J usage is TRBJ2-1, with TRBD1 identical over 9 bases. The CDR3 spans 15 residues. Germline assignment: CDR1 SGHNT and CDR2 YENEEA. Unmatched junction bases numbered 6, after V lost 5 bases and J lost 4 bases. The CDR3 loop is CASSHRTGEYNEQFF. For the CDR3, the DNA is TGTGCCAGCAGCCATCGGACAGGGGAATACAATGAGCAGTTCTTC.